These 13 T cell receptor beta chains were sequenced from one sample in a study of blood T cell repertoires in COVID-19. Method: immunoSEQ multiplex PCR; TCRdb's copy keeps in-frame clones and lacks some. The profile shows 37,000 or so clones, 81% of them singletons. Source material: peripheral blood. These receptors originate from a man aged 80 or over with active or convalescent COVID-19.

V gene TRBV9 combines with J gene TRBJ1-1; no clear D gene. V gave up 0 bases and J gave up 6 bases, with 9 bases separating them. From germline, CDR1 is SGDLS and CDR2 YYNGEE. CDR3 length: 13 residues. The CDR3 nucleotides are TGTGCCAGCAGCGTAGCGAGTAGATCTGAAGCTTTCTTT. Its translation: CASSVASRSEAFF.

This chain uses TRBV5-1 with TRBJ2-1; D is perhaps TRBD2 (5 bases). V lost 1 base to trimming and J lost 9 bases, with 8 bases between them. Germline lookup yields CDR1 SGHRS and CDR2 YFSETQ. The CDR3 runs to 12 residues. The CDR3 loop is CASSLSGTEQFF. The DNA of the CDR3 is TGCGCCAGCAGCTTGAGCGGTACTGAGCAGTTCTTC.

The rearrangement joins TRBV7-8 to TRBJ2-7; the D gene is possibly TRBD1 (7 bases). The ends were cut back, 6 bases at V and 4 bases at J, with 16 bases in the middle. This CDR3 is 14 amino acids long. Germline V lookup: CDR1 SGHVS, CDR2 FQNEAQ. In DNA form, the CDR3 reads TGTGCCAGCAGATTACAGACAGGGAGGTACGAGCAGTACTTC. Translating gives CASRLQTGRYEQYF.

The chain uses TRBV11-3 and TRBJ2-3; TRBD2 matches at 7 bases. Germline trimming cut 0 bases from V and 6 bases from J; bases unmatched to any gene: 9. CDR3 length: 16 amino acids. Germline CDR1 is SGHNT and CDR2 is YENEEA. CDR3 in DNA: TGTGCCAGCAGCTTAGATGGCCAGAGCGGGGAGGATACGCAGTATTTT. This gives the protein CASSLDGQSGEDTQYF.

The chain uses TRBV5-1 and TRBJ2-5, with 10 bases that match TRBD2. CDR1 is SGHRS, CDR2 YFSETQ, per germline. V trimming: 3 bases; J trimming: 2 bases; junction bases outside the gene matches: 4. This CDR3 comprises 15 residues. The CDR3 here is CASSSTSGTQETQYF. In DNA, the CDR3 is TGCGCCAGCAGCTCAACTAGCGGGACTCAAGAGACCCAGTACTTC.

This chain joins TRBV14 and TRBJ2-3; D may be TRBD2 (6 bases). The CDR3 spans 18 residues. V lost 4 bases and J lost 1, with 21 bases in between. Germline V gene lookup returns CDR1 SGHDN and CDR2 FVKESK. The CDR3 sequence is CASSRRGYSGAGTDTQYF. The DNA of the CDR3 is TGTGCCAGCAGCCGAAGAGGATATAGCGGAGCCGGCACAGATACGCAGTATTTT. Full variable domain (rest looked up from reference TRBV14 and TRBJ2-3): EAGVTQFPSHSVIEKGQTVTLRCDPISGHDNLYWYRRVMGKEIKFLLHFVKESKQDESGMPNNRFLAERTGGTYSTLKVQPAELEDSGVYFCASSRRGYSGAGTDTQYFGPGTRLTVL.

The gene calls are TRBV13 and TRBJ2-2; 8 bases are a match to TRBD2. The CDR3 is 14 residues long. V was clipped by 2 bases and J by 7 bases; unmatched bases: 3. CDR1 is PRHDT and CDR2 is FYEKMQ in the germline V gene (reference sequence). The CDR3 DNA follows: TGTGCCAGCAGCTTATTAGCGGGGATCGGGGAGCTGTTTTTT. This encodes CASSLLAGIGELFF.

CDR3 sequence: CASSLAGDSADTQYF. The CDR3 bases are TGTGCCAGCAGCTTGGCAGGGGATAGTGCAGATACGCAGTATTTT. The genes are TRBV5-6 and TRBJ2-3; tentative D call: TRBD1 (6 bases). The V gene's germline CDR1 is SGHDT and CDR2 YYEEEE. V was shortened by 0 bases and J by 4 bases, with 12 bases between the two germline ends. The CDR3 contains 15 residues.

The genes are TRBV10-3 and TRBJ1-6, with 7 nucleotides matching TRBD1. The V segment lost 6 bases and the J segment 7 bases; nucleotides outside the gene matches: 9. CDR3 size: 15 residues. Germline assignment: CDR1 ENHRY and CDR2 SYGVKD. The DNA for the CDR3 is TGTGCCATCAGAGCCTCCGACAGGGTGAATTCACCCCTCCACTTT. The encoded protein is CAIRASDRVNSPLHF.

The genes are TRBV5-6 and TRBJ1-6, with D uncertain. With 2 bases removed from V and 0 bases from J, the gap between germline ends came to 6 bases. From germline, CDR1 is SGHDT and CDR2 YYEEEE. This CDR3 spans 15 amino acids. CDR3 DNA sequence: TGTGCCAGCAGCTTTTCCATCTCCTATAATTCACCCCTCCACTTT. Amino acids: CASSFSISYNSPLHF.

The table lists this clone with a few counts. The genes are TRBV10-3 and TRBJ2-2; perhaps TRBD1 as D (5 bases). Trimming removed 4 bases at V and 4 bases at J, with 7 bases between. The CDR3 is 13 amino acids. CDR1 and CDR2 (germline): ENHRY, SYGVKD. This chain's CDR3 is CAISAGSTGELFF. Here the CDR3 DNA reads TGTGCCATCAGTGCAGGGTCCACCGGGGAGCTGTTTTTT.

V usage is TRBV14 and J usage is TRBJ1-2, with 10 bases matching TRBD1. The CDR3 sequence is 14 residues long. Germline V lookup: CDR1 SGHDN, CDR2 FVKESK. V lost 5 bases and J lost 7; bases outside the gene matches: 7. The CDR3 loop reads CASSLTGGAGGYTF. The CDR3 nucleotides are TGTGCCAGCAGCTTGACAGGGGGCGCGGGTGGCTACACCTTC.

This rearrangement joins TRBV7-9 to TRBJ1-3; D remains unclear. V lost 1 base and J lost 0, with 10 bases in between. The CDR3 contains 16 residues. CDR1 is SEHNR and CDR2 is FQNEAQ in the germline V gene (reference sequence). DNA of the CDR3: TGTGCCAGCAGCTTAGGGGCCGCGAGCTCTGGAAACACCATATATTTT. This gives the protein CASSLGAASSGNTIYF.